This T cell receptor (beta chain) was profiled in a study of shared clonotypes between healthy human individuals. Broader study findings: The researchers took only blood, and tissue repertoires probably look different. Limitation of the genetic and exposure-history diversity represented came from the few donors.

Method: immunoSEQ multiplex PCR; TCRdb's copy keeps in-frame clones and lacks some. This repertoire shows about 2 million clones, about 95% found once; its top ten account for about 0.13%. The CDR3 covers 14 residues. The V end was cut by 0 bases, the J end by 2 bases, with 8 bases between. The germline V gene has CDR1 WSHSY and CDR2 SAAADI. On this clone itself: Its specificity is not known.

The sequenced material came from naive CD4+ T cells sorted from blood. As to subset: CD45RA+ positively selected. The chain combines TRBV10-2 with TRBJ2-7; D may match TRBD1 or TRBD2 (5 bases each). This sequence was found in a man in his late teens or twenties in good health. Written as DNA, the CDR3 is TGCGCCAGCAGTGAGTCGAGGGGTGCCTACGAGCAGTACTTC. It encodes CASSESRGAYEQYF.